Listed below are T cell receptor beta chains from one sample, sequenced in a study of post-analysis software for immune sequencing data. Each CDR3 protein gets one entry after TCRdb re-called the PCR reads with MiXCR. The table shows 700,000 to 800,000 distinct CDR3 sequences, with about 27% occurring only once. The sample taken for sequencing was blood. The source of these receptors is a girl between 5 and 17 years old with multiple sclerosis. The CDR3 runs from the conserved cysteine through the conserved F or W. Fields, in order: J gene, V gene, CDR3 protein.

>TRBJ2-7|TRBV7-2
CASSLVWDSTYEQYF
>TRBJ2-5|TRBV6-5
CASSYSAQRGETQYF
>TRBJ1-4|TRBV10-3
CAIMDSSNEKLFF
>TRBJ2-3|TRBV7-9
CACSLARGRRDTQYF
>TRBJ2-1|TRBV29-1
CSVPMDRGSYNEQFF
>TRBJ2-5|TRBV7-9
CASSQGLALGTQYF
>TRBJ2-1|TRBV24-1
CATSDFQGGNSYNEQFF
>TRBJ1-1|TRBV15
CATSMGQQSNTEAFF
>TRBJ2-5|TRBV3-1
CASSQWLAVQETQYF
>TRBJ2-5|TRBV20-1
CSILGGYQETQYF
>TRBJ1-2|TRBV5-5
CASSRDRGDHYGYTF
>.|TRBV20-1
CSAGDQVGHRKTQYF
>TRBJ1-2|TRBV29-1
CSDTGTGGSDYTF
>TRBJ1-2|TRBV5-1
CASRQRGQGPNGYTF
>TRBJ2-1|TRBV6-2/TRBV6-3
CASSYRTGDGNEQFF
>TRBJ2-7|TRBV3-1
CASSQEASGAYEQYF
>TRBJ2-5|TRBV3-1
CASSQALGRGETQYF
>TRBJ2-3|TRBV6-1
CASSEAYDDTQYF
>TRBJ2-3|TRBV4-3
CASSRRLDDRTDTQYF
>TRBJ2-7|TRBV14
CASSQDSMGARSYEQYF
>TRBJ2-1|TRBV6-2/TRBV6-3
CASSYLQGGPFVESYNEQFF
>TRBJ1-1|TRBV10-3
CAISEGTGKTEAFF
>TRBJ2-1|TRBV5-1
CASSRATSLDNEQFF
>TRBJ1-5|TRBV7-8
CASSSTGHGSNQPQHF
>TRBJ2-3|TRBV5-5
CASSLRGVDTQYF
>TRBJ1-1|TRBV5-1
CASSLRADHTEAFF
>TRBJ2-1|TRBV28
CASSLVGPHNEQFF
>TRBJ2-5|TRBV5-6
CASSRIPGTIHQETQYF
>TRBJ1-5|TRBV4-2
CASSPGTGGGNQPQHF
>TRBJ1-5|TRBV21-1
CASSRPEKSNQPQHF
>TRBJ1-4|TRBV6-6
CASRRGQNNEKLFF